These T cell receptor beta chains were read from a single sample in a study of cytomegalovirus exposure and HLA in healthy donors. TCRdb keeps only in-frame clones here, not all; method: immunoSEQ multiplex PCR. The listing records 65,000 to 95,000 clones. Sequencing was done on a sample of PBMCs. These receptors were collected from a man in his thirties or forties in good health and CMV-seronegative. Both conserved end residues are part of each CDR3. The D gene is left open where the match is weak.

V gene,D gene,J gene,CDR3 protein
TRBV5-4,TRBD2,TRBJ2-3,CASSLERGASTDTQYF
TRBV5-1,NA,TRBJ2-5,CASSPDRFQETQYF
TRBV9,TRBD2,TRBJ2-2,CASRGLGLAGSEELFF
TRBV18,TRBD1,TRBJ1-4,CASSHGQGAAKLFF
TRBV5-4,NA,TRBJ2-5,CASSLERGVGETQYF
TRBV15,TRBD1,TRBJ1-5,CATSRDRGNQPQHF
TRBV7-2,NA,TRBJ1-3,CASSQGPQGNTIYF
TRBV4-3,NA,TRBJ1-3,CASSQDSPPGPPRRPGNTIYF
TRBV6-1,NA,TRBJ1-2,CASSEAWFHRPDYGYTF
TRBV25-1,TRBD1,TRBJ2-7,CASTGQRSTYEQYF
TRBV14,NA,TRBJ1-2,CASSQDMTDPYGYTF
TRBV14,NA,TRBJ2-7,CASSLQPVYEQYF
TRBV2,NA,TRBJ2-2,CASSRVSRPGELFF
TRBV5-5,NA,TRBJ1-1,CASSFPGITEAFF
TRBV18,NA,TRBJ1-2,CASSPPEGWGGYTF
TRBV19,TRBD1,TRBJ2-5,CASSISGSGGAETQYF
TRBV5-6,TRBD1,TRBJ1-1,CASSTTGGVTEAFF
TRBV11-2,NA,TRBJ2-2,CASTLRGRNTGELFF
TRBV7-9,TRBD2,TRBJ2-2,CASSLGLAGWDTGELFF
TRBV18,TRBD1,TRBJ2-1,CASSPRQGGSGIF
TRBV5-1,TRBD1,TRBJ2-7,CASSLIGQGGEQYF
TRBV7-3,TRBD2,TRBJ2-1,CASSLAGGRNEQFF
TRBV5-1,TRBD1,TRBJ2-5,CASSSQGLEGETQYF
TRBV9,NA,TRBJ1-2,CASSGRRGVRGYTF
TRBV12-5,NA,TRBJ1-1,CASGLLTAEAFF
TRBV19,NA,TRBJ2-3,CASKSREASSTDTQYF
TRBV29-1,NA,TRBJ2-3,CSVTRQGLGGSGSMQYF
TRBV10-3,NA,TRBJ1-1,CAINSDTKAEAFF
TRBV10-3,TRBD1,TRBJ1-2,CAIRGTGNYGYTF
TRBV7-2,NA,TRBJ2-2,CASSSRLVPGELFF
TRBV27,NA,TRBJ2-3,CASRTTRLVTDTQYF
TRBV7-9,NA,TRBJ2-3,CASSSPTQADTQYF
TRBV10-3,TRBD1,TRBJ2-3,CAISESQDRGTDTQYF
TRBV5-1,NA,TRBJ2-3,CASSPRQLGTDTQYF
TRBV5-6,TRBD1,TRBJ2-7,CASSSNRGRRASAYEQYF
TRBV2,TRBD1,TRBJ1-2,CASRQTGEDGYTF